This T cell receptor (beta chain) emerged from a study of control samples from healthy donors and cancer patients. Produced via immunoSEQ multiplex PCR; TCRdb's table is partial and in-frame only. Altogether fewer than 60,000 clones are present, 80% to 90% being singletons, with the ten largest covering about 3%. The receptor was derived from a woman aged 45-59 years with lung cancer. Sequenced material: PBMCs.

This CDR3 is CASSLGNWGGGEQFF. The CDR3 nucleotides read TGCGCCAGCAGCCTGGGAAACTGGGGCGGGGGTGAGCAGTTCTTC. J is TRBJ2-1 and V is TRBV4-3, with TRBD2 matching over 7 bases. The CDR3 covers 15 residues. Losses at the gene ends were 4 bases for V and 9 bases for J; bases not matched to a gene: 12. Germline CDR1 reads LGHNA; CDR2 reads YSLEER.